These 2 T cell receptor beta chains were sequenced from one sample in a study of CXCR3-negative and CXCR3-positive naive CD8 T cells. TRB cDNA was prepared as libraries by UMI-labeled 5' RACE. Following a re-call of the 5' RACE reads, TCRdb has one entry per CDR3 protein and lacks DNA. The sample includes roughly 29,000 distinct CDR3 sequences. The specimen was memory CD8+ T cells from blood. The receptors shown here come from a human donor in good health. Some clones in this sample may be carry-over from other donors' samples.

This clonotype is deemed large by its frequency. This sequence joins TRBV7-2 and TRBJ1-2. This CDR3 spans 15 amino acids. Looked up from germline, CDR1 is SGHTA and CDR2 is FQGNSA. The CDR3 loop reads CASSLGQGLAYGYTF.

This rearrangement joins TRBV20-1 to TRBJ1-1; there is no DNA to check the TCRdb D call of TRBD1. CDR3 length: 13 amino acids. Germline V gene data show CDR1 as DFQATT and CDR2 as SNEGSKA (reference sequence). CDR3 residues: CSARETGDTEAFF.